The 4 T cell receptor beta chains given below trace back to one sample, sequenced in a study of shared clonotypes between healthy human individuals. Cells designated naive CD8 were CD45RO-negative and were positively selected for CCR7, with terminally differentiated effector memory CD45RA+ cells excluded. Libraries were prepared by immunoSEQ multiplex PCR; TCRdb keeps only in-frame clonotypes and omits some of them. Here the sample spans about 820,000 clones, more than 85% being singletons. Input material: naive CD8+ T cells sorted from blood. Receptors were obtained from a young man in good health.

The sample holds one count of this clone. The chain's CDR3 is CASSFPGGLETQYF. CDR3 nucleotides: TGTGCCAGCAGCTTCCCGGGGGGTCTGGAGACCCAGTACTTC. The gene calls are TRBV7-9 and TRBJ2-5; 7 nucleotides match TRBD2. The CDR3 is 14 residues long. The ends lost 3 bases at V and 5 bases at J; junction bases unmatched: 6. In germline, CDR1 is SEHNR, CDR2 FQNEAQ (reference sequence).

V gene TRBV13 combines with J gene TRBJ2-1, with 7 nucleotides matching TRBD2. The CDR3 length is 15 residues. With 5 bases clipped from V and 2 bases from J, the junction kept 6 bases outside the gene matches. Germline V gives CDR1 PRHDT, CDR2 FYEKMQ (reference sequence). Here the CDR3 reads CASSVGGSPYNEQFF. The CDR3 DNA reads as TGTGCCAGCAGCGTGGGGGGGTCCCCCTACAATGAGCAGTTCTTC.

The chain couples TRBV27 to TRBJ1-2; D possibly corresponds to TRBD1 (5 bases). The CDR3 totals 15 residues. Per germline, CDR1 MNHEY and CDR2 SMNVEV (reference sequence). V was pared by 5 bases and J by 4 bases, with 17 bases between. CDR3 nucleotide sequence: TGTGCCAGCAGTACTCGGATGTCTGGGACCTATGGCTACACCTTC. Amino acids: CASSTRMSGTYGYTF.

V and J are TRBV18 and TRBJ2-1, with D maybe TRBD2 (5 bases). This CDR3 region has 16 residues. Deletions cut 1 base from V and 7 bases from J, with 17 bases between. The germline CDR1 and CDR2 sequences are KGHSH and LQKENI. CDR3 nucleotide sequence: TGTGCCAGCTCACCACGATTAAGCGGACCCTCTAATGAGCAGTTCTTC. The encoded protein is CASSPRLSGPSNEQFF.